The text below deals with one TCR beta chain. These data come from a study of T cell responses to AZD1222 COVID-19 vaccine. Germline CDR1 and CDR2: WSHSY and SAAADI. This CDR3 is built from 15 residues. V was pared by 2 bases and J by 4 bases, with 6 bases of the junction left unmatched. Assay used: immunoSEQ multiplex PCR; TCRdb lists only in-frame clones, some missing. The table has under 150,000 clones, approximately 85% seen once. The sequence derives from an adult who received the MenACWY meningococcal vaccine as a control. The V gene is TRBV10-2, the J gene TRBJ1-2, with 8 bases aligning to TRBD1. This material consisted of peripheral blood, taken 28 days after the second dose of the MenACWY control vaccine. CDR3 DNA: TGCGCCAGCAGTGAGATGAACAGGGGGTCCTATGGCTACACCTTC. Its translation: CASSEMNRGSYGYTF.